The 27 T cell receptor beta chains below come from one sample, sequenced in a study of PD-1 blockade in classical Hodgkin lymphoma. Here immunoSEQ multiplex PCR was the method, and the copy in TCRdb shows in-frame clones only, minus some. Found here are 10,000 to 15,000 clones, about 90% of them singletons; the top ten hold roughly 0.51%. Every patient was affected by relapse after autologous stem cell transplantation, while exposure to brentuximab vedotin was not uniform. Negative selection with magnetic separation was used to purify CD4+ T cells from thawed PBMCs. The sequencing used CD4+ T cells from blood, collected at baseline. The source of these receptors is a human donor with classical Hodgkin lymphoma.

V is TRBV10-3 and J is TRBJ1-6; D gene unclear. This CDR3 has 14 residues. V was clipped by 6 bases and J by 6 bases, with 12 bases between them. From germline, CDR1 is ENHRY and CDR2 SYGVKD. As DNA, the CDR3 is TGTGCCATCAGGGAGGCCCCCTTTAATTCACCCCTCCACTTT. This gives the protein CAIREAPFNSPLHF.

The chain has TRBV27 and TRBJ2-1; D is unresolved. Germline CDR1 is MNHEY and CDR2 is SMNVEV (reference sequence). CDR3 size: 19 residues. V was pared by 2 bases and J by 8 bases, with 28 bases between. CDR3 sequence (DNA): TGTGCCAGCAGTTTACGGTCTCGGGTCATGGGCGCTGGTAGTCATGAGCAGTTCTTC. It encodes CASSLRSRVMGAGSHEQFF.

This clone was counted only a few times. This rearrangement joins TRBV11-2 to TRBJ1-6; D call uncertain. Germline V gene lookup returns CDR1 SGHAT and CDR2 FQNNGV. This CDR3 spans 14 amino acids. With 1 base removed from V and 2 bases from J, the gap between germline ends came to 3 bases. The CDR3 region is CASSLAPYNSPLHF. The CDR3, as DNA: TGTGCCAGCAGCTTAGCTCCCTATAATTCACCCCTCCACTTT.

CDR3 in DNA: TGTGCCAGCAAGGGCCCAGGCTACGAGCAGTACTTC. Translation: CASKGPGYEQYF. The chain combines TRBV2 with TRBJ2-7; D is unresolved. The CDR3 sequence is 12 residues long. Trimming stripped 7 bases from V and 3 bases from J, with 10 bases between. In germline, CDR1 is SNHLY, CDR2 FYNNEI.

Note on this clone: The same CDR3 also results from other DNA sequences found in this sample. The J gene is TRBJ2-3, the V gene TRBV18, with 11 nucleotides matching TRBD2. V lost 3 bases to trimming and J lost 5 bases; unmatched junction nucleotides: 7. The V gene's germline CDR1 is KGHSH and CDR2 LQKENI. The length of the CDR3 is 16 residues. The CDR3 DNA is TGTGCCAGCTCACCCACTAGCGGGAGCGGATTAGATACGCAGTATTTT. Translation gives CASSPTSGSGLDTQYF.

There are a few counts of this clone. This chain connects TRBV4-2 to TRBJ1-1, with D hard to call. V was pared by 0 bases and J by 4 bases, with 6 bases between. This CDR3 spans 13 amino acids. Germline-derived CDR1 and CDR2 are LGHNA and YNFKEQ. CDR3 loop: CASSQDLGTEAFF. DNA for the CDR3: TGTGCCAGCAGCCAAGATCTTGGCACTGAAGCTTTCTTT.

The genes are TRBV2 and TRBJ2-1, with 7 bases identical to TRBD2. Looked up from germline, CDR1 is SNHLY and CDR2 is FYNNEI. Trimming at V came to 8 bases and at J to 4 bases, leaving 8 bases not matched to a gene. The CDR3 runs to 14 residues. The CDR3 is CASGSGGGYNEQFF. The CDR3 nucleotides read TGTGCCAGCGGTTCGGGAGGTGGGTACAATGAGCAGTTCTTC.

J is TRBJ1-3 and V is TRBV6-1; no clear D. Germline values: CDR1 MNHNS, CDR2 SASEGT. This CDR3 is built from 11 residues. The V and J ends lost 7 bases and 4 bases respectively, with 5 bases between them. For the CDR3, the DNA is TGTGCCAGCATCGGGGGAAACACCATATATTTT. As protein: CASIGGNTIYF.

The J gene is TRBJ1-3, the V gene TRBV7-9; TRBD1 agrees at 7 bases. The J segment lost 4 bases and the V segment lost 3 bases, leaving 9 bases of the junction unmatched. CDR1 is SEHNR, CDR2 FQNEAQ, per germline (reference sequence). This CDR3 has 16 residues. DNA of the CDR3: TGTGCCAGCAGCTTGCCCTCGACAGGGACCGGAAACACCATATATTTT. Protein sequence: CASSLPSTGTGNTIYF. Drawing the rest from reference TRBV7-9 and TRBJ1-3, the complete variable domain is DTGVSQNPRHKITKRGQNVTFRCDPISEHNRLYWYRQTLGQGPEFLTYFQNEAQLEKSRLLSDRFSAERPKGSFSTLEIQRTEQGDSAMYLCASSLPSTGTGNTIYFGEGSWLTVV.

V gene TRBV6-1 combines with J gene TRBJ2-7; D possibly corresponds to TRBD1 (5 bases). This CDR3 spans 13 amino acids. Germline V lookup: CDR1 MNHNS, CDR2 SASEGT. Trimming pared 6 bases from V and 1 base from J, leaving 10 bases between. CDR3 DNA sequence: TGTGCCAGCAGCCCAGGGCGGTCCTACGAGCAGTACTTC. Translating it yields CASSPGRSYEQYF.

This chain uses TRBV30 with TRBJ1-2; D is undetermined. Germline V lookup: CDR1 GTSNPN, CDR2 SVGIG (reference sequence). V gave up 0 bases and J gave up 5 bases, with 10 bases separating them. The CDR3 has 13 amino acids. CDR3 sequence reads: CAWSVISVYGYTF. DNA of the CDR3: TGTGCCTGGAGTGTAATCTCGGTATATGGCTACACCTTC.

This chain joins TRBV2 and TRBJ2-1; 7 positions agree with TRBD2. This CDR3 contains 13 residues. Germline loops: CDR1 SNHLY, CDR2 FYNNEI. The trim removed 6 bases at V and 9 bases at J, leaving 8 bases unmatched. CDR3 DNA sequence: TGTGCCAGCAGCTGGGGGGGGTTCGGTGAGCAGTTCTTC. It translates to CASSWGGFGEQFF.

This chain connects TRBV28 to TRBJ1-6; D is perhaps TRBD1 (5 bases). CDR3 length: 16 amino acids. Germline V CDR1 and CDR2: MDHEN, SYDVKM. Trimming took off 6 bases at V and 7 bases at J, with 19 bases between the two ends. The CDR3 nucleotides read TGTGCCAGCAGAAGTAACCTGGGACCGAACAATTCACCCCTCCACTTT. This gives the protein CASRSNLGPNNSPLHF.

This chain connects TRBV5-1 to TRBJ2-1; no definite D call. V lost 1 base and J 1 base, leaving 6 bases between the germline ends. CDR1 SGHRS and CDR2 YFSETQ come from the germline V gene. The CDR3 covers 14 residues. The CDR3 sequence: CASSLRRSYNEQFF. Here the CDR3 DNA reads TGCGCCAGCAGCTTGCGGCGATCCTACAATGAGCAGTTCTTC.

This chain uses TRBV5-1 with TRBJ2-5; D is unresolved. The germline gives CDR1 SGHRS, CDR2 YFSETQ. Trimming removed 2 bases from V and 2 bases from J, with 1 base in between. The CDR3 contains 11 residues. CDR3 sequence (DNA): TGCGCCAGCAGCTTTCAAGAGACCCAGTACTTC. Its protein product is CASSFQETQYF. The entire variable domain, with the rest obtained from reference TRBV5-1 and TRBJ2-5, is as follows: KAGVTQTPRYLIKTRGQQVTLSCSPISGHRSVSWYQQTPGQGLQFLFEYFSETQRNKGNFPGRFSGRQFSNSRSEMNVSTLELGDSALYLCASSFQETQYFGPGTRLLVL.

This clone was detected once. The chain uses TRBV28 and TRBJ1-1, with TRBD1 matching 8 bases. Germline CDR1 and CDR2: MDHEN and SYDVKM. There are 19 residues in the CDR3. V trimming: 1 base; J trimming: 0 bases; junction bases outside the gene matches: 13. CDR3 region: CASSLSWTGIRLMNTEAFF. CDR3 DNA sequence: TGTGCCAGCAGTTTATCCTGGACAGGGATTCGCCTCATGAACACTGAAGCTTTCTTT.

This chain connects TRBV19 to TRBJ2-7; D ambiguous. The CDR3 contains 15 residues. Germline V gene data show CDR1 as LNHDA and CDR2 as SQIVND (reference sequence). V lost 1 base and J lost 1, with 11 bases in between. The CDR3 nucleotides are TGTGCCAGTAGTATAGGGGTAGGGCCATCCTACGAGCAGTACTTC. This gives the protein CASSIGVGPSYEQYF. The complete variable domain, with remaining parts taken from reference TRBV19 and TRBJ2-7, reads DGGITQSPKYLFRKEGQNVTLSCEQNLNHDAMYWYRQDPGQGLRLIYYSQIVNDFQKGDIAEGYSVSREKKESFPLTVTSAQKNPTAFYLCASSIGVGPSYEQYFGPGTRLTVT.

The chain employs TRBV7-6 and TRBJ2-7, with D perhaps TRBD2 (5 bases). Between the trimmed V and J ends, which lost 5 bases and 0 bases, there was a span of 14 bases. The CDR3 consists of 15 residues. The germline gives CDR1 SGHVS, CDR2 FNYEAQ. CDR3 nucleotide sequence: TGTGCCAGCAGCCTCCATAGCGTGAGCTCCTACGAGCAGTACTTC. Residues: CASSLHSVSSYEQYF.

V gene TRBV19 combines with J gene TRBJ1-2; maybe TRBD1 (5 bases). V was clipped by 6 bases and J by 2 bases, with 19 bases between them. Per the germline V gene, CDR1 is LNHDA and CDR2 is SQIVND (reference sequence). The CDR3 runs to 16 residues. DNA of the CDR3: TGTGCCAGTAGACATGGACACCAGCTTGTCAACTATGGCTACACCTTC. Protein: CASRHGHQLVNYGYTF.

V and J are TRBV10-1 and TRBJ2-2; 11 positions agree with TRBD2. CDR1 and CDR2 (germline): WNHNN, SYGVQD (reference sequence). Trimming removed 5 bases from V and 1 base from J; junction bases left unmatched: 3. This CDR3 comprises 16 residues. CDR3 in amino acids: CASSRLAGMNTGELFF. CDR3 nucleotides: TGCGCCAGCAGTAGACTAGCGGGGATGAACACCGGGGAGCTGTTTTTT.

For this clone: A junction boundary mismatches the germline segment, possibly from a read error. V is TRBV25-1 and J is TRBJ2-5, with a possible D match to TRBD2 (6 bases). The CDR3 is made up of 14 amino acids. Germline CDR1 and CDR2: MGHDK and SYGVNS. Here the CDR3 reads CACSVGGGVETQYF. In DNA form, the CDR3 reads TGTGCCTGCAGTGTAGGTGGAGGGGTGGAGACCCAGTACTTC. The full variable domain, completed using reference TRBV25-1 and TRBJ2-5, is EADIYQTPRYLVIGTGKKITLECSQTMGHDKMYWYQQDPGMELHLIHYSYGVNSTEKGDLSSESTVSRIRTEHFPLTLESARPSHTSQYLCACSVGGGVETQYFGPGTRLLVL.

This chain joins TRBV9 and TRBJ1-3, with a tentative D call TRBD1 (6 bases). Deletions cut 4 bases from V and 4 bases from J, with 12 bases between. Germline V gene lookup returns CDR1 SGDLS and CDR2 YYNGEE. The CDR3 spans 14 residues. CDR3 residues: CASSPRGPGNTIYF. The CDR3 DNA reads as TGTGCCAGCAGCCCCAGGGGACCCGGAAACACCATATATTTT.

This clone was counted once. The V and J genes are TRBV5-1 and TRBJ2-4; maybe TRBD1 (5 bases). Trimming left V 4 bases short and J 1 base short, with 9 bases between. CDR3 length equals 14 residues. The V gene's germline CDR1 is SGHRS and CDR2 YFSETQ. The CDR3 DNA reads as TGCGCCAGCAGCCAAGGGGTGGCCAAAAACATTCAGTACTTC. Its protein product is CASSQGVAKNIQYF.

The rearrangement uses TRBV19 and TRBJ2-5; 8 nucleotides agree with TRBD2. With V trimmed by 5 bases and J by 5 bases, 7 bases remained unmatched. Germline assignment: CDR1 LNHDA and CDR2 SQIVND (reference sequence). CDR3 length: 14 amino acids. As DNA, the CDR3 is TGTGCCAGTAGTGTAACGTCGGGGGGGGAGACCCAGTACTTC. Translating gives CASSVTSGGETQYF.

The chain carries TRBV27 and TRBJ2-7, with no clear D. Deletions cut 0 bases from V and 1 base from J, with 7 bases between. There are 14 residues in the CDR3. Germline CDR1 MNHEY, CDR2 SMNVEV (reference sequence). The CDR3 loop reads CASSLSKLSYEQYF. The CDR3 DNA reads TGTGCCAGCAGTTTATCGAAGCTTTCCTACGAGCAGTACTTC.

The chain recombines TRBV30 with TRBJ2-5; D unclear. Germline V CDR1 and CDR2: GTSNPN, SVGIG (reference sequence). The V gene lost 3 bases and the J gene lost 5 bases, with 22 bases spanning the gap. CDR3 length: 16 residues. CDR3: CAWSGLGARYGETQYF. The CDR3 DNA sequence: TGTGCCTGGAGCGGTCTTGGCGCGCGGTACGGCGAGACCCAGTACTTC.

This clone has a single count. Here the CDR3 DNA reads TGTGCCAGCAGCTTCTCGCCTGGGGCCAACGTCCTGACTTTC. Translating it yields CASSFSPGANVLTF. This chain joins TRBV5-4 and TRBJ2-6; no definite D call. The CDR3 extends over 14 amino acids. Between the trimmed V and J ends, which lost 2 bases and 2 bases, there was a span of 5 bases. CDR1 is SGHNT and CDR2 is YYREEE in the germline V gene (reference sequence).